This T cell receptor (beta chain) was recorded in a study of CD8 T cells in Susac syndrome. After extraction with the RNeasy kit, 0.5 to 1 ug of the RNA was reverse transcribed using random hexamers. TCRdb used MiXCR to reprocess the immunoSEQ multiplex PCR reads, holding one entry per CDR3 protein. The data hold some 300,000 distinct CDR3 sequences, with 65% to 90% observed a single time. The sample holds one count of this clonotype. Germline CDR1 SNHLY, CDR2 FYNNEI. V was trimmed by 3 bases and J by 0 bases, leaving 14 bases between them. This CDR3 spans 16 amino acids. This sequence was found in a human donor with multiple sclerosis. Material: CD8+ T cells from PBMCs. The chain has TRBV2 and TRBJ1-1, with D possibly matching TRBD1 (5 bases). CDR3 loop: CASSDRVSGMNTEAFF. CDR3 sequence (DNA): TGTGCCAGCAGTGACAGGGTTTCGGGCATGAACACTGAAGCTTTCTTT.